These T cell receptor beta chains were read from a single sample in a study of cytomegalovirus exposure and HLA in healthy donors. The method was immunoSEQ multiplex PCR; TCRdb's version includes in-frame clones alone and lacks a portion of them. This repertoire includes around 130,000 clones. The specimen sequenced was PBMCs. The receptor source for this set is an older woman in good health and CMV-seronegative. The CDR3 runs from the conserved cysteine through the conserved F or W. A D gene is named only where the DNA matches it firmly.

V: TRBV2; J: TRBJ2-5; D: TRBD2; DNA: TGTGCCAGCAGCAAACTAGCGGGGCCCCAAGAGACCCAGTACTTC; CDR3: CASSKLAGPQETQYF
V: TRBV25-1; J: TRBJ1-5; D: TRBD1; DNA: TGTGCCAGCACGTCCGGACAGGGAGGGGGCAATCAGCCCCAGCATTTT; CDR3: CASTSGQGGGNQPQHF
V: TRBV27; J: TRBJ1-4; D: TRBD1; DNA: TGTGCCAGCAGTGCCACAGGGGTTGGGAAACTGTTTTTT; CDR3: CASSATGVGKLFF
V: TRBV28; J: TRBJ1-1; D: NA; DNA: TGTGCCGGCCAAGACAGGACACGGCGAGCTTTCTTT; CDR3: CAGQDRTRRAFF
V: TRBV28; J: TRBJ1-5; D: NA; DNA: TGTGCCAGCCTGACTTGGGGCACAAATCAGCCCCAGCATTTT; CDR3: CASLTWGTNQPQHF
V: TRBV5-8; J: TRBJ2-5; D: TRBD2; DNA: TGTGCCAGCAGCAGTCCGGGGGGACGAGAGACCCAGTACTTC; CDR3: CASSSPGGRETQYF
V: TRBV10-2; J: TRBJ2-7; D: TRBD2; DNA: TGCGCCAGCAGGAGGGGGACTAGCGGGGGACTGAACGAGCAGTACTTC; CDR3: CASRRGTSGGLNEQYF
V: TRBV28; J: TRBJ1-2; D: TRBD1; DNA: TGTGCCAGCAGTAACAGGGGGGAGGACTATGGCTACACCTTC; CDR3: CASSNRGEDYGYTF
V: TRBV5-1; J: TRBJ2-7; D: TRBD1; DNA: TGCGCCAGCGGGACAGAGGGGGATCTTGACGAGCAGTACTTC; CDR3: CASGTEGDLDEQYF
V: TRBV6-6; J: TRBJ1-3; D: NA; DNA: TGTGTCGCTAGAGCCCAGGGGCTGGATGGAAACACCATATATTTT; CDR3: CVARAQGLDGNTIYF
V: TRBV5-1; J: TRBJ1-4; D: TRBD1; DNA: TGCGCCAGCAGCTTGGCCGGGACAGGAAGAAATGAAAAACTGTTTTTT; CDR3: CASSLAGTGRNEKLFF
V: TRBV10-1; J: TRBJ2-1; D: TRBD1; DNA: TGCGCCAGCAGTGAAGGGACAGGGGCCTACAATGAGCAGTTCTTC; CDR3: CASSEGTGAYNEQFF
V: TRBV5-4; J: TRBJ2-6; D: TRBD1; DNA: TGTGCCAGCAGCTTAAGACAGGGTAACTCTGGGGCCAACGTCCTGACTTTC; CDR3: CASSLRQGNSGANVLTF
V: TRBV6-5; J: TRBJ1-5; D: NA; DNA: TGTGCCAGCAGTGACAGGTTCAATCAGCCCCAGCATTTT; CDR3: CASSDRFNQPQHF
V: TRBV5-1; J: TRBJ2-1; D: NA; DNA: TGCGCCAGCAGCACAGGGTTTGTTGAGCAGTTCTTC; CDR3: CASSTGFVEQFF
V: TRBV28; J: TRBJ1-2; D: NA; DNA: TGTGCCAGCAGTTCACCGGGTTTTGGCTACACCTTC; CDR3: CASSSPGFGYTF
V: TRBV19; J: TRBJ1-5; D: NA; DNA: TGTGCCAGTAGTAATATTATCACAGGCAATCAGCCCCAGCATTTT; CDR3: CASSNIITGNQPQHF
V: TRBV19; J: TRBJ1-4; D: NA; DNA: TGTGCCAGTAGTCCACCGGGGAGACGTGAAAAACTGTTTTTT; CDR3: CASSPPGRREKLFF
V: TRBV9; J: TRBJ1-4; D: NA; DNA: TGTGCCAGCAGCGTAGCCGCAGGGGAGAATGAAAAACTGTTTTTT; CDR3: CASSVAAGENEKLFF
V: TRBV10-3; J: TRBJ1-6; D: NA; DNA: TGTGCCATCAGTGAGTCGACACTTAATAATTCACCCCTCCACTTT; CDR3: CAISESTLNNSPLHF
V: TRBV19; J: TRBJ2-7; D: TRBD2; DNA: TGTGCCAGTAGTTCTTCCGGCGGGGGGGCCTACGAGCAGTACTTC; CDR3: CASSSSGGGAYEQYF
V: TRBV7-3; J: TRBJ1-2; D: NA; DNA: TGTGCCAGCAGCCAACAGGCGATCCTTTATGGCTACACCTTC; CDR3: CASSQQAILYGYTF
V: TRBV19; J: TRBJ2-2; D: TRBD1; DNA: TGTGCCAGTAGTATCCCCGGGACAGGGGTCGCCGGGGAGCTGTTTTTT; CDR3: CASSIPGTGVAGELFF
V: TRBV2; J: TRBJ2-3; D: TRBD2; DNA: TGTGCCAGCAGCGTAGCGGGGGGGCTAGATACGCAGTATTTT; CDR3: CASSVAGGLDTQYF
V: TRBV29-1; J: TRBJ1-1; D: NA; DNA: TGCAGCGTTGACGTATGGAACACTGAAGCTTTCTTT; CDR3: CSVDVWNTEAFF
V: TRBV7-3; J: TRBJ2-2; D: NA; DNA: TGTGCCAGCAGCCTCGAGGGAATGGTCGGGGAGCTGTTTTTT; CDR3: CASSLEGMVGELFF
V: TRBV7-9; J: TRBJ2-1; D: NA; DNA: TGTGCCAGCAGCTTATTAGGGGCAAGCTCCTACAATGAGCAGTTCTTC; CDR3: CASSLLGASSYNEQFF
V: TRBV5-6; J: TRBJ1-2; D: TRBD1; DNA: TGTGCCAGCAGCTTGGGGACAGGGACCTATGGCTACACCTTC; CDR3: CASSLGTGTYGYTF
V: TRBV7-9; J: TRBJ2-5; D: TRBD2; DNA: TGTGCCAGCAGCTTAGGGCTAGCGGGGGCCCGGTACCAAGAGACCCAGTACTTC; CDR3: CASSLGLAGARYQETQYF
V: TRBV2; J: TRBJ1-6; D: NA; DNA: TGTGCCAGCAGCCCGGACAGTTTGGCACCCCTCCACTTT; CDR3: CASSPDSLAPLHF
V: TRBV11-1; J: TRBJ1-2; D: TRBD1; DNA: TGTGCCAGCAGTACATCCGGGACAGGGAACACCTTC; CDR3: CASSTSGTGNTF
V: TRBV6-6; J: TRBJ2-3; D: NA; DNA: TGTGCCAGCAGGCCGGGACATAGCACAGATACGCAGTATTTT; CDR3: CASRPGHSTDTQYF